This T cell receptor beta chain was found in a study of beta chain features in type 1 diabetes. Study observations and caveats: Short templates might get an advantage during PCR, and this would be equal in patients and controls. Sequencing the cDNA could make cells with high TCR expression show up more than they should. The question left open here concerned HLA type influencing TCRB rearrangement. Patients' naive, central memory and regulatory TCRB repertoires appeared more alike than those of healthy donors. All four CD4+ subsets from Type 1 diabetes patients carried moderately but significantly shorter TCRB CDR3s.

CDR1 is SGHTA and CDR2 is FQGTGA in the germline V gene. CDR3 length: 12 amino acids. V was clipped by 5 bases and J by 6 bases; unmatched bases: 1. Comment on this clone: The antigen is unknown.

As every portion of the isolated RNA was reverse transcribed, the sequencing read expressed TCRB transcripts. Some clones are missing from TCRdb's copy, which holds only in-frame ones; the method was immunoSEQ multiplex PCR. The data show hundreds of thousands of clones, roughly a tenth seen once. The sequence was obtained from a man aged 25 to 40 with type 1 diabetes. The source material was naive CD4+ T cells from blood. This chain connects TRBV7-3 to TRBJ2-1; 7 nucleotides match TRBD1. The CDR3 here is CASSQGVNEQFF. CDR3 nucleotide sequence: TGTGCCAGCAGCCAGGGGGTCAATGAGCAGTTCTTC.